Below, 19 T cell receptor beta chains from the same sample are listed, as sequenced in a study of blood T cell repertoires in COVID-19. Generated by immunoSEQ multiplex PCR, the TCRdb table keeps only in-frame clones and is missing some. The repertoire consists of under 150,000 clones, with about 81% occurring once and the leading ten covering about 2.3%. Sequencing used PBMCs or T cells enriched from blood (not recorded which). Every receptor here comes from a man aged 35 to 55 with acute COVID-19.

The gene calls are TRBV10-3 and TRBJ1-6; TRBD1 aligns across 10 bases. CDR3 size: 14 residues. Germline V lookup: CDR1 ENHRY, CDR2 SYGVKD. Trimming cost V 10 bases and J 10 bases; bases outside gene matches: 10. CDR3 region: CATEPGTGDSPLHF. In nucleotides, the CDR3 is TGTGCCACGGAGCCCGGGACAGGGGACTCACCCCTCCACTTT.

J is TRBJ2-2 and V is TRBV5-1; the D gene is possibly TRBD1 (5 bases). This CDR3 is built from 14 residues. The V and J ends lost 2 bases and 3 bases respectively, with 8 bases between them. Germline values: CDR1 SGHRS, CDR2 YFSETQ. CDR3 sequence reads: CASSFQGDTGELFF. The CDR3 nucleotides are TGCGCCAGCAGCTTCCAGGGCGACACCGGGGAGCTGTTTTTT.

This clone was detected many times. The CDR3 DNA reads as TGCGCCAGCAGTGAATGGGAGCGGGGCAATGAGCAGTACTTC. Protein: CASSEWERGNEQYF. The chain uses TRBV10-1 and TRBJ2-7; 7 nucleotides agree with TRBD2. The CDR3 is made up of 14 amino acids. Trimming took 3 bases from V and 7 from J; bases not matched to a gene: 9. The germline gives CDR1 WNHNN, CDR2 SYGVQD (reference sequence).

V usage is TRBV7-3 and J usage is TRBJ1-1; possible D gene TRBD1, 5 bases. The germline V and J ends were trimmed by 4 bases and 4 bases, with 13 bases remaining between them. CDR3 length: 14 residues. The germline CDR1 and CDR2 sequences are SGHTA and FQGTGA. The CDR3 DNA follows: TGTGCCAGCAGCTCCTACGGGGGGAGCACTGAAGCTTTCTTT. Its protein product is CASSSYGGSTEAFF.

In its sample, this clone was seen once. The rearrangement uses TRBV19 and TRBJ1-5; 7 nucleotides agree with TRBD1. Per the germline V gene, CDR1 is LNHDA and CDR2 is SQIVND (reference sequence). J was trimmed by 4 bases and V by 6 bases; bases with no gene match: 9. This CDR3 region has 15 residues. The CDR3 region has the DNA TGTGCCAGTAGCCCTGGGACAGCAGGGAATCAGCCCCAGCATTTT. This encodes CASSPGTAGNQPQHF.

The J gene is TRBJ2-3, the V gene TRBV7-3; possible D gene TRBD1, 6 bases. The germline CDR1 and CDR2 sequences are SGHTA and FQGTGA. The CDR3 is 16 residues long. Trimming took off 3 bases at V and 4 bases at J, with 17 bases between the two ends. The CDR3 is CASSLGHSRQADTQYF. CDR3 nucleotide sequence: TGTGCCAGCAGCTTGGGACATTCCCGGCAGGCAGATACGCAGTATTTT.

The chain recombines TRBV5-1 with TRBJ2-7, with D perhaps TRBD1 (5 bases). The germline V gene encodes CDR1 SGHRS and CDR2 YFSETQ. CDR3 size: 15 residues. Trimming took off 0 bases at V and 3 bases at J, with 13 bases between the two ends. CDR3 region: CASSLDSADSYEQYF. CDR3 bases: TGCGCCAGCAGCTTGGATTCGGCTGACAGCTACGAGCAGTACTTC.

The genes are TRBV19 and TRBJ2-7, with 8 bases identical to TRBD1. The CDR3 totals 15 residues. Germline V gene lookup returns CDR1 LNHDA and CDR2 SQIVND (reference sequence). V lost 6 bases, J lost 4 bases, and 11 bases stayed unmatched. CDR3 residues: CASSLLITGGYEQYF. CDR3 coding DNA: TGTGCCAGTAGCCTCCTGATCACAGGGGGGTACGAGCAGTACTTC. The full variable domain, rest sourced from reference TRBV19 and TRBJ2-7, is DGGITQSPKYLFRKEGQNVTLSCEQNLNHDAMYWYRQDPGQGLRLIYYSQIVNDFQKGDIAEGYSVSREKKESFPLTVTSAQKNPTAFYLCASSLLITGGYEQYFGPGTRLTVT.

The chain carries TRBV7-8 and TRBJ1-2; TRBD1 agrees at 8 bases. This CDR3 is built from 15 residues. Germline V CDR1 and CDR2: SGHVS, FQNEAQ. Unmatched junction bases numbered 10, after V lost 5 bases and J lost 5 bases. The CDR3 bases are TGTGCCAGCAGCCCAGGATTACAGGGGGAGTATGGCTACACCTTC. Protein product: CASSPGLQGEYGYTF.

The genes are TRBV6-5 and TRBJ2-1, with TRBD2 identical over 14 bases. The CDR3 has 16 amino acids. J gave up 8 bases and V 2 bases, and 5 bases lay outside the gene matches. CDR1 is MNHEY and CDR2 is SVGAGI in the germline V gene. This chain's CDR3 is CASSYPTSGGAYEQFF. In nucleotides, the CDR3 is TGTGCCAGCAGTTACCCGACTAGCGGGGGGGCGTATGAGCAGTTCTTC.

This clone was counted once. The chain uses TRBV19 and TRBJ1-1; D is ambiguous. The CDR3 covers 12 residues. Germline V gives CDR1 LNHDA, CDR2 SQIVND (reference sequence). Trimming shortened V by 5 bases and J by 5 bases, and 9 bases separated the two germline ends. CDR3 amino acids: CASSARETEAFF. The CDR3, as DNA: TGTGCCAGTAGTGCCCGGGAGACTGAAGCTTTCTTT.

This chain joins TRBV7-2 and TRBJ2-2; 9 positions agree with TRBD1. V was pared by 3 bases and J by 7 bases, with 6 bases of the junction left unmatched. Germline V gene lookup returns CDR1 SGHTA and CDR2 FQGNSA. This CDR3 is 15 amino acids long. In nucleotides, the CDR3 is TGTGCCAGCAGCTTTCGGACAGGGGAGAGCGGGGAGCTGTTTTTT. This sequence encodes CASSFRTGESGELFF.

This clone was recorded a few times. The rearrangement uses TRBV11-3 and TRBJ1-1; 7 bases align to TRBD1. Trimming took 5 bases from V and 0 from J; bases not matched to a gene: 3. CDR3 length: 14 amino acids. Germline V gene lookup returns CDR1 SGHNT and CDR2 YENEEA. CDR3 in DNA: TGTGCCAGCAGCCCAGGGGGTATGAACACTGAAGCTTTCTTT. This codes for CASSPGGMNTEAFF.

This chain uses TRBV14 with TRBJ2-1, with D unclear. Trimming shortened V by 1 base and J by 12 bases, and 16 bases separated the two germline ends. The CDR3 sequence is 14 residues long. CDR1 and CDR2 (germline): SGHDN, FVKESK. CDR3 protein: CASSQVMPPAGQFF. Written as DNA, the CDR3 is TGTGCCAGCAGCCAAGTTATGCCCCCCGCCGGGCAGTTCTTC.

The rearrangement joins TRBV28 to TRBJ2-7; 9 bases are shared with TRBD1. The CDR3 loop spans 15 amino acids. J lost 3 bases, V lost 6 bases, and 9 bases had no gene match. CDR1 and CDR2 (germline): MDHEN, SYDVKM. CDR3 amino acids: CASSEGGQGFYEQYF. The CDR3, as DNA: TGTGCCAGCAGCGAAGGGGGACAGGGTTTCTACGAGCAGTACTTC. Full variable domain (missing parts from reference TRBV28 and TRBJ2-7): DVKVTQSSRYLVKRTGEKVFLECVQDMDHENMFWYRQDPGLGLRLIYFSYDVKMKEKGDIPEGYSVSREKKERFSLILESASTNQTSMYLCASSEGGQGFYEQYFGPGTRLTVT.

Regarding this clone: Other DNA sequences in this specimen translate into the identical CDR3. The V and J genes are TRBV28 and TRBJ1-5, with no clear D. Trimming stripped 2 bases from V and 6 bases from J, with 5 bases between. There are 12 residues in the CDR3. The germline V gene has CDR1 MDHEN and CDR2 SYDVKM. CDR3 in DNA: TGTGCCAGCAGTTTAGGAGGTCAGCCCCAGCATTTT. It specifies CASSLGGQPQHF.

This clone was seen a few times. The gene calls are TRBV15 and TRBJ2-3; 7 nucleotides align to TRBD1. CDR1 and CDR2 from the germline V gene are LNHNV and YYDKDF (reference sequence). This CDR3 has 15 amino acids. V lost 5 bases to trimming and J lost 2 bases; unmatched junction nucleotides: 7. This CDR3 reads CATSVGTAVTDTQYF. CDR3 in DNA: TGTGCCACCAGCGTTGGGACAGCCGTCACAGATACGCAGTATTTT. Together with reference TRBV15 and TRBJ2-3, the CDR3 gives the full variable domain: DAMVIQNPRYQVTQFGKPVTLSCSQTLNHNVMYWYQQKSSQAPKLLFHYYDKDFNNEADTPDNFQSRRPNTSFCFLDIRSPGLGDTAMYLCATSVGTAVTDTQYFGPGTRLTVL.

This sequence joins TRBV19 and TRBJ2-1, with 7 bases matching TRBD1. Per the germline V gene, CDR1 is LNHDA and CDR2 is SQIVND (reference sequence). Trimming at V came to 6 bases and at J to 7 bases, leaving 15 bases not matched to a gene. This CDR3 contains 16 residues. DNA of the CDR3: TGTGCCAGTAGGGGGATACAGGGGACGTTTAAGAATGAGCAGTTCTTC. Residues: CASRGIQGTFKNEQFF.

This chain joins TRBV19 and TRBJ2-1; D is ambiguous. CDR3 length equals 17 residues. Germline CDR1 is LNHDA and CDR2 is SQIVND (reference sequence). V shed 1 base and J shed 0 bases, with 13 bases lying between them. The chain's CDR3 is CASSIAWQTYSYNEQFF. CDR3 nucleotide sequence: TGTGCCAGTAGTATAGCTTGGCAGACTTACTCCTACAATGAGCAGTTCTTC.